Presented here are 2 T cell receptor beta chains from one specimen sequenced in a study of blood T cell repertoires in COVID-19. Using immunoSEQ multiplex PCR, the repertoire was profiled, and TCRdb retains in-frame clones only, with some absent. The sample consists of approximately 190,000 clones, approximately 90% of them appearing once. The sequenced sample consisted of peripheral blood. The receptors were sampled from a man in his forties with active or convalescent COVID-19.

The chain couples TRBV9 to TRBJ2-1; the match to TRBD2 covers 12 bases. V lost 2 bases and J lost 6; bases outside the gene matches: 9. Germline CDR1 reads SGDLS; CDR2 reads YYNGEE. This CDR3 spans 17 amino acids. CDR3: CASSVTSGGSSINEQFF. The CDR3 DNA reads as TGTGCCAGCAGCGTGACTAGCGGGGGCTCCTCGATCAATGAGCAGTTCTTC.

The CDR3 DNA follows: TGCGCCAGGCCAAACAGGGGAGGCACCGGGGAGCTGTTTTTT. Amino acids: CARPNRGGTGELFF. The V call is TRBV5-1, the J call TRBJ2-2; D is perhaps TRBD1 (7 bases). V lost 8 bases to trimming and J lost 4 bases, with 15 bases between them. Per the germline V gene, CDR1 is SGHRS and CDR2 is YFSETQ. The CDR3 covers 14 residues.